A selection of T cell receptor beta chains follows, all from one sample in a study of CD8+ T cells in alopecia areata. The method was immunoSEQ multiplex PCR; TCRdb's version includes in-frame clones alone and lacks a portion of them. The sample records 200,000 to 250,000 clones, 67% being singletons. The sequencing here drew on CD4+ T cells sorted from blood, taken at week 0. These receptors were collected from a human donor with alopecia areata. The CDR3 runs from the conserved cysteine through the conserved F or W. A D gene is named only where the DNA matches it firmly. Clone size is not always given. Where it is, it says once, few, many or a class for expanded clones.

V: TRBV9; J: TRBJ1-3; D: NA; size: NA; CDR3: CASSVGGIPSGNTIYF; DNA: TGTGCCAGCAGCGTAGGCGGGATACCCTCTGGAAACACCATATATTTT
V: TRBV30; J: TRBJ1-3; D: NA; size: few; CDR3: CAWKLPNSGNTIYF; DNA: TGTGCCTGGAAGCTTCCTAACTCTGGAAACACCATATATTTT
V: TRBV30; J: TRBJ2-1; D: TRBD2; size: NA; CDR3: CAWSGPLAGVSSYNEQFF; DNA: TGTGCCTGGAGTGGTCCCCTAGCGGGGGTCAGCTCCTACAATGAGCAGTTCTTC
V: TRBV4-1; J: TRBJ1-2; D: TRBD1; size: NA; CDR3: CASSPLTGRDGYTF; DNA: TGCGCCAGCAGCCCCTTGACAGGGCGGGATGGCTACACCTTC
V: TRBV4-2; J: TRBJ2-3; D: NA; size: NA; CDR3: CASRREGTDTQYF; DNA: TGTGCCAGCAGGCGCGAGGGCACAGATACGCAGTATTTT
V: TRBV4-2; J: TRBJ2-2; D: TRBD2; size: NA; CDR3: CASSQEQRGLGNTGELFF; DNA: TGTGCCAGCAGCCAAGAACAACGGGGACTAGGGAACACCGGGGAGCTGTTTTTT
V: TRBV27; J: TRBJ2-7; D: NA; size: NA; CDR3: CASSPSMGRNYEQYF; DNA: TGTGCCAGCAGTCCCTCAATGGGACGGAACTACGAGCAGTACTTC
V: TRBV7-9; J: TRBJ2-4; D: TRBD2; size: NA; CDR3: CASSFVTSGGIQYF; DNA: TGTGCCAGCAGCTTCGTTACTAGCGGTGGCATTCAGTACTTC
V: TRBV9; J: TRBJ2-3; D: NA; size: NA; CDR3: CASSPEEEDTQYF; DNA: TGTGCCAGCAGCCCCGAGGAGGAAGATACGCAGTATTTT
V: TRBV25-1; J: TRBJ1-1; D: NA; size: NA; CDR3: CASSEPDTDFTEAFF; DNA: TGTGCCAGCAGTGAACCGGACACGGACTTCACTGAAGCTTTCTTT
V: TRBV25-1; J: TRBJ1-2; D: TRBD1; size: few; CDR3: CASRETGDTYGYTF; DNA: TGTGCCAGCAGGGAGACAGGGGATACCTATGGCTACACCTTC
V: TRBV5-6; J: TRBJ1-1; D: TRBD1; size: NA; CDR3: CASSLPIGTVGTEAFF; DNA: TGTGCCAGCAGCTTGCCAATCGGGACAGTCGGCACTGAAGCTTTCTTT
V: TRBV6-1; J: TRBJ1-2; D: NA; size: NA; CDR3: CASSNYGYTF; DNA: TGTGCCAGCAGCAATTATGGCTACACCTTC
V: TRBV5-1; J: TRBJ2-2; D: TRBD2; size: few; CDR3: CASSLAGNTGELFF; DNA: TGCGCCAGCTCTCTAGCGGGGAACACCGGGGAGCTGTTTTTT
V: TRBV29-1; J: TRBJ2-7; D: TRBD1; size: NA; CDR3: CSVASAGGYEQYF; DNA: TGCAGCGTTGCTTCGGCAGGGGGCTACGAGCAGTACTTC
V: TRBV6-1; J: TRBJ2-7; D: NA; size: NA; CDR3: CASSVNRGYEQYF; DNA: TGTGCCAGCAGTGTCAACAGAGGCTACGAGCAGTACTTC
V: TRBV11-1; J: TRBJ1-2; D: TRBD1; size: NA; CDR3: CASRTGADGYTF; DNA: TGTGCCAGCAGGACAGGGGCGGATGGCTACACCTTC
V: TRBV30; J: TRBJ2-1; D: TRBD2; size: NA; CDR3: CAWSLTLRDYTRNEQFF; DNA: TGTGCCTGGAGTTTAACCCTCCGGGACTATACCCGCAATGAGCAGTTCTTC
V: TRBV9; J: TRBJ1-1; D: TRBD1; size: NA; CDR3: CASRAGQGLNTEAFF; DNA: TGTGCCAGCAGGGCGGGACAGGGCCTGAACACTGAAGCTTTCTTT
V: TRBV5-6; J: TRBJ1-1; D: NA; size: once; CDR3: CASSLGLQTTEAFF; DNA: TGTGCCAGCAGCTTGGGTTTACAAACCACTGAAGCTTTCTTT
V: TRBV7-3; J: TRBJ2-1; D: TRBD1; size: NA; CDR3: CASSRTGSIYNEQFF; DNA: TGTGCCAGCAGCCGGACAGGGAGTATCTACAATGAGCAGTTCTTC
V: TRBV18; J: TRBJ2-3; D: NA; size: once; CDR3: CASSPDTGLTQYF; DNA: TGTGCCAGCTCACCAGATACAGGGTTGACGCAGTATTTT
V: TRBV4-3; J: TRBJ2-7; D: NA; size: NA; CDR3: CASSQEVQGSWEQYF; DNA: TGCGCCAGCAGCCAAGAGGTGCAGGGCAGTTGGGAGCAGTACTTC
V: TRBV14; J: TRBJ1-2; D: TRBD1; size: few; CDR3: CASSPRTGGRYGYTF; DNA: TGTGCCAGCAGCCCTCGGACAGGGGGCAGGTATGGCTACACCTTC
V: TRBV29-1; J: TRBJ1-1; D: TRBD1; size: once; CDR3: CSLMRGGISEAFF; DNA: TGCAGCCTAATGAGAGGGGGCATCAGTGAAGCTTTCTTT
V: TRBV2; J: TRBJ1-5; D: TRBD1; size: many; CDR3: CASSPGQAPRPQHF; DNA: TGTGCCAGCAGTCCCGGACAGGCCCCCCGGCCCCAGCATTTT
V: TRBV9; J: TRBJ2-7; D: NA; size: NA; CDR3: CASSVGTHSYEQYF; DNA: TGTGCCAGCAGCGTTGGGACTCACTCCTACGAGCAGTACTTC
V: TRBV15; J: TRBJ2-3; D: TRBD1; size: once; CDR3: CATSWDRSTDTQYF; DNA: TGTGCCACCAGCTGGGACAGAAGCACAGATACGCAGTATTTT
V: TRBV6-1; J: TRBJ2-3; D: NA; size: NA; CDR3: CASSEIQGGSTDTQYF; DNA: TGTGCCAGCAGTGAAATCCAGGGAGGAAGCACAGATACGCAGTATTTT
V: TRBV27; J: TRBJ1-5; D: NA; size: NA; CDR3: CASSPQRGGISNQPQHF; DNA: TGTGCCAGCAGCCCACAGAGGGGAGGGATCTCCAATCAGCCCCAGCATTTT
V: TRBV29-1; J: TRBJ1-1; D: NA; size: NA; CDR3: CSVSTGAGRETEAFF; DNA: TGCAGCGTCTCGACGGGTGCAGGTCGGGAGACTGAAGCTTTCTTT
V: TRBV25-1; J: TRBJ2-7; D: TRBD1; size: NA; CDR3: CASSGQGSEQYF; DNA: TGTGCCAGCTCTGGACAGGGTAGCGAGCAGTACTTC
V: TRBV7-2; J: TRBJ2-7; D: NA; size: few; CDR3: CASSLGSSGDYEQYF; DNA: TGTGCCAGCAGCCTAGGATCCTCGGGGGACTACGAGCAGTACTTC
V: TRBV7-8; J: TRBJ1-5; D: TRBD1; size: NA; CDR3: CASSPTGGRQPQHF; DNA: TGTGCCAGCAGCCCCACAGGGGGACGTCAGCCCCAGCATTTT
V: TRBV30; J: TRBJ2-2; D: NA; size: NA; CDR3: CAWSVPLVGTGELFF; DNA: TGTGCCTGGAGTGTCCCTTTGGTTGGTACCGGGGAGCTGTTTTTT
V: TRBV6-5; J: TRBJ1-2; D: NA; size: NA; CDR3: CASREPGRIYGYTF; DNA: TGTGCCAGCAGGGAACCGGGACGGATCTATGGCTACACCTTC
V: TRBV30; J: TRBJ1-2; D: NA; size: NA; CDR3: CAWSALTGRTYGYTF; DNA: TGTGCCTGGAGTGCCTTAACGGGGCGGACCTATGGCTACACCTTC
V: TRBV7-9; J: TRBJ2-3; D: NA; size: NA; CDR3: CASSPIGSTDTQYF; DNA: TGTGCCAGCAGCCCTATAGGGAGCACAGATACGCAGTATTTT
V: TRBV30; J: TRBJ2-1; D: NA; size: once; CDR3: CAWSVANEQFF; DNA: TGTGCCTGGAGTGTAGCCAATGAGCAGTTCTTC
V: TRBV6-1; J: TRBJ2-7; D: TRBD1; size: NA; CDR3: CASKDRQGENYEQYF; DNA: TGTGCCAGCAAAGATAGACAGGGGGAAAACTACGAGCAGTACTTC
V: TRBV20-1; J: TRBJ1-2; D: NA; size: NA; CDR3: CSANGQNGYTF; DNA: TGCAGTGCTAACGGACAGAATGGCTACACCTTC
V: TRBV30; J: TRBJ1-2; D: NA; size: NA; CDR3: CAWRLGVYGYTF; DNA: TGTGCCTGGAGGTTGGGGGTCTATGGCTACACCTTC
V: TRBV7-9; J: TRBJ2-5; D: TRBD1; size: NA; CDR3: CASSLGQGVRETQYF; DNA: TGTGCCAGCAGCCTCGGACAGGGCGTTCGGGAGACCCAGTACTTC
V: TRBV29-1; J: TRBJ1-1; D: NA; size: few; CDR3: CSVEWRGGENTEAFF; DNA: TGCAGCGTTGAGTGGCGGGGGGGAGAGAACACTGAAGCTTTCTTT
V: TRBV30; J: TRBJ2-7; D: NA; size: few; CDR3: CAWSVGTFRRYF; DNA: TGTGCCTGGAGTGTCGGGACCTTTCGTCGGTACTTC
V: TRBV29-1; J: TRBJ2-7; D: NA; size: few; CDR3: CSIGEQYEQYF; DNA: TGCAGCATAGGGGAGCAGTACGAGCAGTACTTC
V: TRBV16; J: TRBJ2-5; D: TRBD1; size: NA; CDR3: CASSHPGTGPYF; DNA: TGTGCCAGCAGCCACCCAGGGACAGGACCATACTTC
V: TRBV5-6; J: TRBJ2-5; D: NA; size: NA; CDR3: CASSHTGRETQYF; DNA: TGTGCCAGCAGCCACACAGGGAGGGAGACCCAGTACTTC
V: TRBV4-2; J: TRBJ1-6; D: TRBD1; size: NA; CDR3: CASSQDQTGANNSPLHF; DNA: TGTGCCAGCAGCCAAGATCAGACAGGGGCGAATAATTCACCCCTCCACTTT
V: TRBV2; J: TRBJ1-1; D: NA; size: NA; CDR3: CASSVATEAFF; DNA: TGTGCCAGCAGTGTCGCCACTGAAGCTTTCTTT
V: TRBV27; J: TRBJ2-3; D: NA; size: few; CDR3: CASSLSSRFTDTQYF; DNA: TGTGCCAGCAGTTTATCGAGCAGGTTCACAGATACGCAGTATTTT
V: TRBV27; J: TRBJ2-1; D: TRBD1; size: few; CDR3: CASRVPGQGFNEQFF; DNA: TGTGCCAGCAGAGTACCGGGACAGGGTTTCAATGAGCAGTTCTTC
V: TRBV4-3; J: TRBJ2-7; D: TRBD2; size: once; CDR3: CASSQGLGTSYEQYF; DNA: TGCGCCAGCAGCCAGGGACTAGGGACTAGCTACGAGCAGTACTTC
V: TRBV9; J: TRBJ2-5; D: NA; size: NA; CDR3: CASSVQDLAQETQYF; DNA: TGTGCCAGCAGCGTACAGGATCTAGCGCAAGAGACCCAGTACTTC